This T cell receptor beta chain was sequenced for a study of control samples from healthy donors and cancer patients. Germline values: CDR1 PRHDT, CDR2 FYEKMQ (reference sequence). This CDR3 is built from 15 residues. V was pared by 0 bases and J by 3 bases, with 9 bases between. Clones were sequenced by immunoSEQ multiplex PCR, and TCRdb holds only the in-frame ones, with some missing. The sample has over 85,000 clones, over 75% seen once. This rearrangement joins TRBV13 to TRBJ1-3; D is uncertain. The source of this sequence is a woman aged 55-70 years with lung cancer. Input material: PBMCs. CDR3 nucleotides: TGTGCCAGCAGCTTAGGCGGGAACGGTGGAAACACCATATATTTT. This sequence encodes CASSLGGNGGNTIYF.